The 14 T cell receptor beta chains below were found in one sample sequenced in a study of cytomegalovirus exposure and HLA in healthy donors. PCR was performed using 60 Vbeta and 13 Jbeta primers. Assay used: immunoSEQ multiplex PCR; TCRdb lists only in-frame clones, some missing. In the table there are approximately 97,000 clones, approximately 71% of which are singletons. Sequences were obtained from PBMCs. The source is a male donor in good health and CMV-seropositive.

Note on this clone: Other DNA sequences in this specimen translate into the identical CDR3. The rearrangement joins TRBV19 to TRBJ2-5; D gene uncertain. This CDR3 has 13 amino acids. Germline loops: CDR1 LNHDA, CDR2 SQIVND (reference sequence). Trimming took off 1 base at V and 2 bases at J, with 5 bases between the two ends. The CDR3 DNA reads as TGTGCCAGTAGTATAGGACTTCAAGAGACCCAGTACTTC. This translates into CASSIGLQETQYF.

The chain links TRBV19 to TRBJ2-1, with D possibly matching TRBD1 (6 bases). The CDR3 has 15 residues. V lost 3 bases and J lost 8, with 17 bases in between. Per the germline V gene, CDR1 is LNHDA and CDR2 is SQIVND (reference sequence). The CDR3 sequence is CASSMRQGHWDEQFF. The CDR3 DNA reads as TGTGCCAGTAGTATGAGGCAGGGGCATTGGGATGAGCAGTTCTTC.

The chain is built from TRBV2 and TRBJ2-3, with D maybe TRBD1 (5 bases). The CDR3 runs to 15 residues. V shed 6 bases and J shed 8 bases, with 21 bases lying between them. Germline V CDR1 and CDR2: SNHLY, FYNNEI. The CDR3 DNA reads TGTGCCAGCAGAGTCCTAGTGGGGCCCAGATCTACGCAGTATTTT. It specifies CASRVLVGPRSTQYF.

This rearrangement joins TRBV6-6 to TRBJ2-3; 8 bases are a match to TRBD1. Germline values: CDR1 MNHNY, CDR2 SVGAGI (reference sequence). This CDR3 comprises 15 residues. V gave up 5 bases and J gave up 5 bases; unmatched junction bases: 9. The CDR3 nucleotides are TGTGCCAGCAGTCAGGGGGCCAAAAGACGAGATACGCAGTATTTT. Protein product: CASSQGAKRRDTQYF.

The V and J genes are TRBV2 and TRBJ2-7; 8 positions agree with TRBD2. The CDR3 is made up of 16 amino acids. Germline V lookup: CDR1 SNHLY, CDR2 FYNNEI. The V and J ends lost 0 bases and 2 bases, in that order; junction bases with no gene match: 6. Written as DNA, the CDR3 is TGTGCCAGCAGTGAAGCAGGACTAGCCGCCCCCTACGAGCAGTACTTC. Translating gives CASSEAGLAAPYEQYF.

The chain links TRBV12-5 to TRBJ2-1; TRBD1 matches at 9 bases. Germline-derived CDR1 and CDR2 are LGHNT and FRNRAP. Losses at the gene ends were 3 bases for V and 9 bases for J; bases not matched to a gene: 3. The CDR3 spans 13 residues. The CDR3 is CASGFTGGTEQFF. The CDR3 DNA reads TGTGCTAGTGGTTTCACAGGGGGCACTGAGCAGTTCTTC.

A note on this clone: Other DNA sequences of this sample code for an identical CDR3. J is TRBJ1-1 and V is TRBV6-1; TRBD1 matches 7 bases. V gave up 7 bases and J gave up 4 bases; unmatched junction bases: 9. The CDR3 length is 14 residues. Germline V lookup: CDR1 MNHNS, CDR2 SASEGT. The CDR3 sequence: CASTLSTGATEAFF. CDR3 in DNA: TGTGCCAGCACCCTTTCCACAGGGGCCACTGAAGCTTTCTTT.

In this sample, this clone turned up a few times. V and J are TRBV11-2 and TRBJ2-5, with 9 bases fitting TRBD1. This CDR3 comprises 17 residues. The germline CDR1 and CDR2 sequences are SGHAT and FQNNGV. V shed 2 bases, J shed 4 bases, and the junction held 11 bases outside the gene matches. CDR3 amino acids: CASSLRGSTGGGETQYF. Here the CDR3 DNA reads TGTGCCAGCAGCTTACGTGGATCGACAGGGGGAGGAGAGACCCAGTACTTC.

The rearrangement links TRBV20-1 to TRBJ1-2; D remains ambiguous. The CDR3 covers 11 residues. Trimming cost V 5 bases and J 8 bases, with 12 bases left between them. The germline V gene encodes CDR1 DFQATT and CDR2 SNEGSKA (reference sequence). CDR3 region: CSASGWRGYTF. The CDR3 DNA sequence: TGCAGTGCTTCTGGATGGAGGGGCTACACCTTC.

V is TRBV9 and J is TRBJ1-3, with TRBD1 as a possible D gene (5 bases). The germline gives CDR1 SGDLS, CDR2 YYNGEE. The V end lost 3 bases, the J end lost 0 bases, and 13 bases lay between the germline ends. The CDR3 totals 16 residues. Here the CDR3 reads CASSGDSFFSGNTIYF. The CDR3 DNA reads as TGTGCCAGCAGCGGCGACAGCTTTTTCTCTGGAAACACCATATATTTT. Complete variable domain (other parts from reference TRBV9 and TRBJ1-3): DSGVTQTPKHLITATGQRVTLRCSPRSGDLSVYWYQQSLDQGLQFLIQYYNGEERAKGNILERFSAQQFPDLHSELNLSSLELGDSALYFCASSGDSFFSGNTIYFGEGSWLTVV.

The CDR3 is CASSRGPSLTGELFF. CDR3 bases: TGTGCCAGTAGTCGCGGCCCGTCACTCACCGGGGAGCTGTTTTTT. The V call is TRBV19, the J call TRBJ2-2; D is unclear. With 5 bases removed from V and 4 bases from J, the gap between germline ends came to 14 bases. Germline V gene sequence: CDR1 LNHDA, CDR2 SQIVND (reference sequence). There are 15 residues in the CDR3.

The J gene is TRBJ1-2, the V gene TRBV7-2, with D maybe TRBD1 (5 bases). The CDR3 totals 15 residues. With 5 bases removed from V and 9 bases from J, the gap between germline ends came to 22 bases. CDR1 and CDR2 (germline): SGHTA, FQGNSA. The CDR3 is CASSAAGRSGIRYTF. As DNA, the CDR3 is TGTGCCAGCAGCGCGGCCGGTAGGTCAGGGATTCGCTACACCTTC.

The chain employs TRBV18 and TRBJ2-5, with D maybe TRBD1 (5 bases). CDR3 length: 13 residues. Germline V CDR1 and CDR2: KGHSH, LQKENI. V was pared by 3 bases and J by 0 bases, with 5 bases between. As DNA, the CDR3 is TGTGCCAGCTCACCGGGGCACCAAGAGACCCAGTACTTC. It encodes CASSPGHQETQYF. Based on the CDR3 plus reference TRBV18 and TRBJ2-5, the full variable domain is NAGVMQNPRHLVRRRGQEARLRCSPMKGHSHVYWYRQLPEEGLKFMVYLQKENIIDESGMPKERFSAEFPKEGPSILRIQQVVRGDSAAYFCASSPGHQETQYFGPGTRLLVL.

The chain joins TRBV5-4 to TRBJ1-6; 7 bases match TRBD1. This CDR3 has 16 residues. Trimming at V came to 4 bases and at J to 8 bases, leaving 12 bases not matched to a gene. Germline V lookup: CDR1 SGHNT, CDR2 YYREEE (reference sequence). As DNA, the CDR3 is TGTGCCAGCAGCCTACGGGGACAGCGAAGTTATTCACCCCTCCACTTT. Amino acid sequence: CASSLRGQRSYSPLHF.